These 14 T cell receptor beta chains originate from one sample sequenced in a study of T cells in localized non-small cell lung cancer (dated by TCRdb to about 2020). To prepare the library, the immunoSEQ multiplex PCR assay was applied. TCRdb's version of the immuneACCESS table is confined to in-frame rearrangements and falls short of the full clone set. An unresolved V gene accounts for under half of the shortfall where checked; the remainder is of unknown origin. The sample includes around 69,000 clones, with roughly 88% observed a single time. The ten top clones hold about 2% of the sample. The sequencing used peripheral blood, collected before any cancer treatment. The receptors stem from a woman aged 35 to 70 with stage I lung adenocarcinoma.

This clone was detected a few times. Additional DNA sequences in this sample encode the identical CDR3. The chain is built from TRBV27 and TRBJ2-7, with TRBD1 matching over 8 bases. This CDR3 has 13 amino acids. Germline V gives CDR1 MNHEY, CDR2 SMNVEV (reference sequence). V lost 6 bases to trimming and J lost 1 base; unmatched junction nucleotides: 2. The DNA of the CDR3 is TGTGCCAGCAGGAGACAGGGGTCCTACGAGCAGTACTTC. As protein: CASRRQGSYEQYF.

V is TRBV27 and J is TRBJ1-2, with TRBD1 as a possible D gene (5 bases). The CDR3 extends over 12 amino acids. Trimming shortened V by 4 bases and J by 8 bases, and 11 bases separated the two germline ends. Germline-derived CDR1 and CDR2 are MNHEY and SMNVEV (reference sequence). This CDR3 is CASSSRDRGYTF. In nucleotides, the CDR3 is TGTGCCAGCAGTTCACGGGACCGAGGCTACACCTTC.

This clone was recorded a few times. This sequence joins TRBV5-6 and TRBJ2-7, with 9 bases fitting TRBD1. V lost 0 bases and J lost 4; bases outside the gene matches: 8. The CDR3 length is 16 residues. Germline CDR1 SGHDT, CDR2 YYEEEE. The CDR3 protein is CASSLAERQGVYEQYF. Here the CDR3 DNA reads TGTGCCAGCAGCTTGGCGGAGCGACAGGGGGTTTACGAGCAGTACTTC.

The chain couples TRBV7-3 to TRBJ2-2; D is possibly TRBD1 or TRBD2 (5 bases each). Deletions cut 2 bases from V and 0 bases from J, with 10 bases between. Germline loops: CDR1 SGHTA, CDR2 FQGTGA. CDR3 length: 16 residues. This CDR3 is CASSLGGSANTGELFF. The CDR3 DNA is TGTGCCAGCAGCTTAGGGGGTTCAGCGAACACCGGGGAGCTGTTTTTT.

This CDR3 is CASSLEGGGNTIYF. The CDR3 DNA follows: TGTGCCAGCAGCTTGGAGGGGGGAGGAAACACCATATATTTT. The V and J genes are TRBV5-5 and TRBJ1-3; the D gene is possibly TRBD1 (6 bases). V was shortened by 0 bases and J by 4 bases, with 8 bases between the two germline ends. Germline CDR1 is SGHKS and CDR2 is YYEKEE (reference sequence). The CDR3 is made up of 14 amino acids.

The gene calls are TRBV4-1 and TRBJ1-3; unclear D gene. The CDR3 is made up of 12 amino acids. Trimming took off 8 bases at V and 1 base at J, with 6 bases between the two ends. Germline CDR1 reads MGHRA; CDR2 reads YSYEKL. CDR3 in amino acids: CASSESGNTIYF. For the CDR3, the DNA is TGCGCCAGCTCCGAATCTGGAAACACCATATATTTT.

The chain employs TRBV27 and TRBJ1-4; 11 bases are shared with TRBD1. The V gene's germline CDR1 is MNHEY and CDR2 SMNVEV (reference sequence). This CDR3 has 16 amino acids. V trimming: 4 bases; J trimming: 0 bases; junction bases outside the gene matches: 1. The CDR3 DNA follows: TGTGCCAGCAGTTGGGGACAGGGGGCAACTAATGAAAAACTGTTTTTT. The encoded protein is CASSWGQGATNEKLFF.

The CDR3 DNA reads TGTGCCAGCAGTGAAGCAGTTATAAACAGGCAAGAGACCCAGTACTTC. Its translation: CASSEAVINRQETQYF. The V and J genes are TRBV6-1 and TRBJ2-5; D is perhaps TRBD1 (5 bases). Trimming pared 0 bases from V and 2 bases from J, leaving 13 bases between. Germline-derived CDR1 and CDR2 are MNHNS and SASEGT. The CDR3 extends over 16 amino acids.

This clone came up a few times. V is TRBV15 and J is TRBJ2-2; TRBD1 agrees at 10 bases. CDR1 LNHNV and CDR2 YYDKDF come from the germline V gene (reference sequence). This CDR3 contains 18 residues. V lost 3 bases and J lost 4; bases outside the gene matches: 11. CDR3 loop: CATSRELYRDRGTGELFF. The CDR3, as DNA: TGTGCCACCAGCAGGGAATTGTACCGGGACAGGGGCACCGGGGAGCTGTTTTTT.

This clone came up once. CDR3 in amino acids: CASSLAGDFRTDTQYF. The CDR3 nucleotides read TGCGCCAGCAGCTTGGCCGGGGACTTCCGCACAGATACGCAGTATTTT. The V and J genes are TRBV5-1 and TRBJ2-3; possible D gene TRBD2, 6 bases. Germline V gives CDR1 SGHRS, CDR2 YFSETQ. With 0 bases removed from V and 1 base from J, the gap between germline ends came to 12 bases. The CDR3 is 16 amino acids.

In nucleotides, the CDR3 is TGTGCCAGCAGTGTTACTAGCGGGAGTTTGTACGAGCAGTACTTC. This encodes CASSVTSGSLYEQYF. This rearrangement joins TRBV6-1 to TRBJ2-7; 11 bases align to TRBD2. Germline-derived CDR1 and CDR2 are MNHNS and SASEGT. V was clipped by 4 bases and J by 4 bases; unmatched bases: 6. This CDR3 is 15 amino acids long.

The chain is built from TRBV28 and TRBJ2-7, with 7 nucleotides matching TRBD1. The CDR3 totals 13 residues. Per the germline V gene, CDR1 is MDHEN and CDR2 is SYDVKM. Trimming at V came to 5 bases and at J to 3 bases, leaving 4 bases not matched to a gene. The CDR3 nucleotides are TGTGCCAGCAGTCCATCAGGGGGCTACGAGCAGTACTTC. This codes for CASSPSGGYEQYF.

The J gene is TRBJ1-1, the V gene TRBV7-8; D call uncertain. Germline CDR1 reads SGHVS; CDR2 reads FQNEAQ. Trimming cost V 0 bases and J 0 bases, with 8 bases left between them. The CDR3 covers 15 residues. The CDR3 coding sequence is TGTGCCAGCAGCTTAGCGGCCAGAATGAACACTGAAGCTTTCTTT. It yields the protein CASSLAARMNTEAFF.

This chain uses TRBV6-6 with TRBJ2-5; weak D call: TRBD1 (5 bases). Germline V gene data show CDR1 as MNHNY and CDR2 as SVGAGI (reference sequence). The CDR3 extends over 15 amino acids. V lost 3 bases, J lost 4 bases, and 15 bases lay in between. CDR3 region: CASSYLGQGGETQYF. As DNA, the CDR3 is TGTGCCAGCAGTTATTTGGGGCAGGGTGGAGAGACCCAGTACTTC.